The rows below give T cell receptor beta chains drawn from one sample of a study of blood T cell repertoires in COVID-19. Generated by immunoSEQ multiplex PCR, the TCRdb table keeps only in-frame clones and is missing some. The data show around 76,000 clones, around 84% seen once. The sequencing sample was made of peripheral blood. The receptors originated from a woman in her 70s with acute or convalescent COVID-19. Each CDR3 is given with its conserved first and last residue. The D gene is left open where the match is weak. Expanded clones get a size class; other rows say once, few or many, or leave the size out.

V gene	clone size	D gene	J gene	CDR3 DNA	CDR3 protein
TRBV12-3/TRBV12-4	.	TRBD1	TRBJ1-1	TGTGCCAGCGGCCGACAGGGGGGGAGTGCTTTCTTT	CASGRQGGSAFF
TRBV27	once	TRBD1	TRBJ1-2	TGTGCCAGCAGTCCCCGACAGGGATCGGGGACGAGTGGCTACACCTTC	CASSPRQGSGTSGYTF
TRBV3-1/TRBV3-2	.	.	TRBJ2-2	TGTGCCAGCAGCCGGGGGGTCGGGGAGCTGTTTTTT	CASSRGVGELFF
TRBV19	few	.	TRBJ2-1	TGTGCCAGTAGGGGGCCAGAACACTCCTACAATGAGCAGTTCTTC	CASRGPEHSYNEQFF
TRBV2	once	.	TRBJ1-5	TGTGCCAGCAGCCTCACAGGAGATAGCAATCAGCCCCAGCATTTT	CASSLTGDSNQPQHF
TRBV19	.	TRBD1	TRBJ2-7	TGTGCCAGTAGTTCCCAGGGGGCTTCCTACGAGCAGTACTTC	CASSSQGASYEQYF
TRBV6-6	.	TRBD1	TRBJ2-2	TGTGCCGGAGGGACAGGGCCCGACACCGGGGAGCTGTTTTTT	CAGGTGPDTGELFF
TRBV7-2	few	.	TRBJ2-5	TGTGCCAGCAGCTTAGCGCTAGGGGAAGAGACCCAGTACTTC	CASSLALGEETQYF
TRBV2	.	.	TRBJ1-2	TGTGCCAGCACCCTGGGAGGGGGACTTGATGGCTACACCTTC	CASTLGGGLDGYTF
TRBV6-5	.	.	TRBJ1-1	TGTGCCAGCCACCTACGGAACACTGAAGCTTTCTTT	CASHLRNTEAFF
TRBV19	.	TRBD1	TRBJ1-1	TGTGCCAGTAGTATGCTGTCAGGGGGGAACACTGAAGCTTTCTTT	CASSMLSGGNTEAFF
TRBV2	.	TRBD1	TRBJ2-6	TGTGCCAGCAGTATGACAGGGGGTGCAGGGGCCAACGTCCTGACTTTC	CASSMTGGAGANVLTF
TRBV6-1	few	.	TRBJ2-7	TGTGCCAGCAGTTCCGAGTTCCTTTTGTCCTACTTC	CASSSEFLLSYF
TRBV30	.	.	TRBJ2-7	TGTGCCGGAAGACAGAACTACGAGCAGTACTTC	CAGRQNYEQYF
TRBV6-5	.	.	TRBJ2-1	TGTGCCAGCATAACAGCGGACCTCTCCTACAATGAGCAGTTCTTC	CASITADLSYNEQFF
TRBV4-2	.	.	TRBJ2-7	TGTGCCAGCAGCCAAGATACAGAAAATTACGAGCAGTACTTC	CASSQDTENYEQYF
TRBV6-5	.	TRBD1	TRBJ1-6	TGTGCCAGCACCAGGGACAGGGGGCTTCCCCTCCACTTT	CASTRDRGLPLHF
TRBV10-3	.	.	TRBJ2-7	TGTGCCATCACCCGAGGGGGTAGCTCCTACGAGCAGTACTTC	CAITRGGSSYEQYF
TRBV4-3	.	.	TRBJ2-7	TGCGCCAGCAGCCAAGCCCTCCCAGGTCTCGGCTCCTACGAGCAGTACTTC	CASSQALPGLGSYEQYF
TRBV30	.	.	TRBJ2-1	TGTGCCTGGAGTGTATTAAATGAGCAGTTCTTC	CAWSVLNEQFF
TRBV6-2/TRBV6-3	.	TRBD1	TRBJ1-1	TGTGCCAGCAGTGGACAGGGCCAGAACACTGAAGCTTTCTTT	CASSGQGQNTEAFF
TRBV28	.	TRBD1	TRBJ2-6	TGTGCCAGCAGTTCTTATACAGGGGGATCCTCTGGGGCCAACGTCCTGACTTTC	CASSSYTGGSSGANVLTF
TRBV6-5	.	TRBD2	TRBJ2-3	TGTGCCGCCATACTAGCGGGCACAGATACGCAGTATTTT	CAAILAGTDTQYF
TRBV10-3	.	TRBD2	TRBJ2-7	TGTGCCATCAGTGGCCCGACTGGGGGGGACTACGAGCAGTACTTC	CAISGPTGGDYEQYF
TRBV10-3	.	TRBD2	TRBJ2-7	TGTGCCATCAGTGCTGGGGAGGGTGGCTACGAGCAGTACTTC	CAISAGEGGYEQYF
TRBV2	once	TRBD2	TRBJ2-1	TGTGCCAGCAGGACTAGCGGGAGCTATGAGCAGTTCTTC	CASRTSGSYEQFF
TRBV7-2	.	.	TRBJ1-2	TGTGCCAGCAGCTTAGTTACAGATAACTATGGCTACACCTTC	CASSLVTDNYGYTF
TRBV28	.	.	TRBJ2-7	TGTGCCAGCAGTCCACCGGGACAACGACACTCCTACGAGCAGTACTTC	CASSPPGQRHSYEQYF
TRBV9	.	TRBD1	TRBJ1-3	TGTGCCAGCAGCGTAGGGCCGGACAGGGGACAGACCATATATTTT	CASSVGPDRGQTIYF
TRBV19	.	.	TRBJ1-1	TGTGCCATATCTCGAGCCGGGGACACTGAAGCTTTCTTT	CAISRAGDTEAFF
TRBV4-3	few	.	TRBJ2-3	TGCGCCAGCAGCCAAGAGACAGGAGATACGCAGTATTTT	CASSQETGDTQYF
TRBV28	.	.	TRBJ1-5	TGTGCCAGCAGTTTTCAGGGATCGAGCAATCAGCCCCAGCATTTT	CASSFQGSSNQPQHF
TRBV10-3	.	.	TRBJ2-1	TGTGCCATCAGTGAGGACAGTATCAATGAGCAGTTCTTC	CAISEDSINEQFF
TRBV25-1	few	TRBD2	TRBJ2-5	TGTGCCAGCAGTGACTCTAGCGGGCTTCCGGGGGAGACCCAGTACTTC	CASSDSSGLPGETQYF
TRBV5-1	.	.	TRBJ1-1	TGCGCCAGCAGGAGGACAGACCTGAACACTGAAGCTTTCTTT	CASRRTDLNTEAFF
TRBV7-2	.	TRBD2	TRBJ2-1	TGTGCCAGCAGCTTAGTTGGGACTAGCGGGAGCTCCTACAATGAGCAGTTCTTC	CASSLVGTSGSSYNEQFF
TRBV4-1	once	.	TRBJ2-7	TGCGCCAGCAGCCAAAACTTACCCGGGACATTAAGCTCCTACGAGCAGTACTTC	CASSQNLPGTLSSYEQYF
TRBV11-2	.	TRBD2	TRBJ2-1	TGTGCCAGCAGCCCCCGGGTGCGGGAGGGGACTAGCGGTAACAATGAGCAGTTCTTC	CASSPRVREGTSGNNEQFF
TRBV11-3	.	TRBD2	TRBJ2-3	TGTGCCAGCAGCTTAGACCCTACCGGGACTAGCGGGGACACAGATACGCAGTATTTT	CASSLDPTGTSGDTDTQYF